The 15 T cell receptor beta chains reported below all come from one sample, sequenced in a study of T cells after yellow fever vaccination. TCRdb fed the 5' RACE reads into MiXCR, producing one record per CDR3 protein. Of about 320,000 distinct CDR3 sequences listed, around 4.5% were seen once; the top ten hold roughly a fifth. The sequencing used PBMCs, collected 15 days after the yellow fever booster vaccination. The receptors shown here come from a man younger than 35 who received the YFV17D yellow fever vaccine.

The chain is built from TRBV27 and TRBJ2-1, with D possibly being TRBD1 (6 bases). Germline CDR1 MNHEY, CDR2 SMNVEV (reference sequence). V lost 5 bases to trimming and J lost 7 bases, with 9 bases between them. The CDR3 is made up of 12 amino acids. In DNA, the CDR3 is TGTGCCAGCAGTACAGGGCAGAATGAGCAGTTCTTC. This gives the protein CASSTGQNEQFF.

This clonotype was detected many times. This chain joins TRBV20-1 and TRBJ2-7; the match to TRBD1 covers 7 bases. The V and J ends lost 3 bases and 6 bases, in that order; junction bases with no gene match: 11. CDR1 is DFQATT, CDR2 SNEGSKA, per germline (reference sequence). The CDR3 extends over 14 amino acids. CDR3 in amino acids: CSARLRDRGREQYF. In DNA form, the CDR3 reads TGCAGTGCTAGGCTCCGGGACAGAGGACGCGAGCAGTACTTC.

The rearrangement links TRBV7-9 to TRBJ2-7; 7 bases are a match to TRBD2. The V segment lost 0 bases and the J segment 1 base; nucleotides outside the gene matches: 6. This CDR3 region has 16 residues. CDR1 SEHNR and CDR2 FQNEAQ come from the germline V gene (reference sequence). Here the CDR3 DNA reads TGTGCCAGCAGCTTAGCGCGGGGAGGGAGGTCCTACGAGCAGTACGTC. Amino acid sequence: CASSLARGGRSYEQYV.

The chain couples TRBV7-2 to TRBJ2-7, with D unclear. Trimming pared 3 bases from V and 1 base from J, leaving 13 bases between. The CDR3 contains 15 residues. Germline V gene data show CDR1 as SGHTA and CDR2 as FQGNSA. Written as DNA, the CDR3 is TGTGCCAGCAGCTTGTGGCGGCCAGATTCCTACGAGCAGTACTTC. Amino acid sequence: CASSLWRPDSYEQYF.

This clonotype was counted many times. The chain has TRBV3-1 and TRBJ2-3, with 9 nucleotides matching TRBD2. The CDR3 loop spans 16 amino acids. The ends lost 0 bases at V and 2 bases at J; junction bases unmatched: 3. Germline V CDR1 and CDR2: LGHDT, YNNKEL (reference sequence). The CDR3 protein is CASSQDSGGPTDTQYF. The DNA for the CDR3 is TGTGCCAGCAGCCAAGATAGCGGGGGACCCACAGATACGCAGTATTTT.

This clonotype was detected only a few times. The chain recombines TRBV5-5 with TRBJ1-3, with 8 positions matching TRBD1. The germline CDR1 and CDR2 sequences are SGHKS and YYEKEE (reference sequence). With 2 bases clipped from V and 2 bases from J, the junction kept 3 bases outside the gene matches. The CDR3 is 15 residues long. The CDR3: CASSLPTGAGNTIYF. As DNA, the CDR3 is TGTGCCAGCAGCTTACCGACAGGGGCTGGAAACACCATATATTTT.

This clonotype has a count of ten or more. This chain uses TRBV2 with TRBJ1-2, with 7 bases fitting TRBD1. The CDR3 has 14 amino acids. Germline values: CDR1 SNHLY, CDR2 FYNNEI. V lost 6 bases, J lost 3 bases, and 7 bases stayed unmatched. The CDR3 bases are TGTGCCAGCAGACGAGGGGGCGTAGACTATGGCTACACCTTC. This encodes CASRRGGVDYGYTF.

This chain connects TRBV4-2 to TRBJ2-7; D ambiguous. V gave up 0 bases and J gave up 0 bases, with 15 bases separating them. The CDR3 is 17 amino acids. The germline CDR1 and CDR2 sequences are LGHNA and YNFKEQ. CDR3 coding DNA: TGTGCCAGCAGCCAAGATCTTGACCAAAGTAGCTCCTACGAGCAGTACTTC. The encoded protein is CASSQDLDQSSSYEQYF.

The table lists this clonotype with a few counts. J is TRBJ2-2 and V is TRBV10-3, with TRBD1 matching 8 bases. The CDR3 contains 17 residues. Germline CDR1 and CDR2: ENHRY and SYGVKD. The trim removed 5 bases at V and 5 bases at J, leaving 13 bases unmatched. The CDR3 sequence is CAISLYLTGGRTGELFF. The CDR3 DNA reads as TGTGCCATCAGTCTATATCTCACAGGGGGGCGAACCGGGGAGCTGTTTTTT.

This clonotype was detected only a few times. The V gene is TRBV5-1, the J gene TRBJ2-2; 10 bases fit TRBD2. The CDR3 is 15 amino acids. The germline V gene encodes CDR1 SGHRS and CDR2 YFSETQ. V was clipped by 4 bases and J by 4 bases; unmatched bases: 4. CDR3 DNA: TGCGCCAGCAGCCCCGGACTAGCGGTCACCGGGGAGCTGTTTTTT. Encoded protein: CASSPGLAVTGELFF.

This clonotype was detected ten times or more. The chain links TRBV6-6 to TRBJ2-3; no clear D gene. In germline, CDR1 is MNHNY, CDR2 SVGAGI (reference sequence). V lost 0 bases, J lost 6 bases, and 4 bases lay in between. The CDR3 covers 12 residues. The CDR3 protein is CASSYSGDTQYF. CDR3 coding DNA: TGTGCCAGCAGTTACTCAGGGGATACGCAGTATTTT.

The sample holds many counts of this clonotype. The rearrangement links TRBV12-3 or TRBV12-4 to TRBJ1-1; TRBD1 might be the D (6 bases). The CDR3 totals 13 residues. V was trimmed by 8 bases and J by 5 bases, leaving 15 bases between them. The CDR3 here is CASARQEDTEAFF. CDR3 nucleotide sequence: TGTGCCAGCGCCCGACAGGAGGATACTGAAGCTTTCTTT.

The rearrangement uses TRBV5-1 and TRBJ2-7; weak D call: TRBD1 (5 bases). CDR1 is SGHRS, CDR2 YFSETQ, per germline. This CDR3 comprises 15 residues. V gave up 2 bases and J gave up 2 bases, with 14 bases separating them. DNA for the CDR3: TGCGCCAGCAGCTTCGCTGTAGGACAAACCTACGAGCAGTACTTC. This gives the protein CASSFAVGQTYEQYF.

V usage is TRBV7-2 and J usage is TRBJ2-5; 9 nucleotides agree with TRBD1. Germline V gene lookup returns CDR1 SGHTA and CDR2 FQGNSA. V trimming: 3 bases; J trimming: 2 bases; junction bases outside the gene matches: 7. CDR3 length: 16 amino acids. CDR3 in amino acids: CASSLGQGVGQETQYF. Here the CDR3 DNA reads TGTGCCAGCAGCTTGGGACAGGGAGTTGGGCAAGAGACCCAGTACTTC.

On this clonotype itself: The junction differs from germline at one of its ends, possibly a read error. The rearrangement links TRBV4-2 to TRBJ1-5; the D is unclear. The CDR3 length is 14 residues. Germline CDR1 is LGHNA and CDR2 is YNFKEQ. The CDR3: CASSQRVFGQPQLF. Here the CDR3 DNA reads TGTGCCAGCAGCCAGAGGGTTTTTGGTCAGCCCCAGCTTTTT.